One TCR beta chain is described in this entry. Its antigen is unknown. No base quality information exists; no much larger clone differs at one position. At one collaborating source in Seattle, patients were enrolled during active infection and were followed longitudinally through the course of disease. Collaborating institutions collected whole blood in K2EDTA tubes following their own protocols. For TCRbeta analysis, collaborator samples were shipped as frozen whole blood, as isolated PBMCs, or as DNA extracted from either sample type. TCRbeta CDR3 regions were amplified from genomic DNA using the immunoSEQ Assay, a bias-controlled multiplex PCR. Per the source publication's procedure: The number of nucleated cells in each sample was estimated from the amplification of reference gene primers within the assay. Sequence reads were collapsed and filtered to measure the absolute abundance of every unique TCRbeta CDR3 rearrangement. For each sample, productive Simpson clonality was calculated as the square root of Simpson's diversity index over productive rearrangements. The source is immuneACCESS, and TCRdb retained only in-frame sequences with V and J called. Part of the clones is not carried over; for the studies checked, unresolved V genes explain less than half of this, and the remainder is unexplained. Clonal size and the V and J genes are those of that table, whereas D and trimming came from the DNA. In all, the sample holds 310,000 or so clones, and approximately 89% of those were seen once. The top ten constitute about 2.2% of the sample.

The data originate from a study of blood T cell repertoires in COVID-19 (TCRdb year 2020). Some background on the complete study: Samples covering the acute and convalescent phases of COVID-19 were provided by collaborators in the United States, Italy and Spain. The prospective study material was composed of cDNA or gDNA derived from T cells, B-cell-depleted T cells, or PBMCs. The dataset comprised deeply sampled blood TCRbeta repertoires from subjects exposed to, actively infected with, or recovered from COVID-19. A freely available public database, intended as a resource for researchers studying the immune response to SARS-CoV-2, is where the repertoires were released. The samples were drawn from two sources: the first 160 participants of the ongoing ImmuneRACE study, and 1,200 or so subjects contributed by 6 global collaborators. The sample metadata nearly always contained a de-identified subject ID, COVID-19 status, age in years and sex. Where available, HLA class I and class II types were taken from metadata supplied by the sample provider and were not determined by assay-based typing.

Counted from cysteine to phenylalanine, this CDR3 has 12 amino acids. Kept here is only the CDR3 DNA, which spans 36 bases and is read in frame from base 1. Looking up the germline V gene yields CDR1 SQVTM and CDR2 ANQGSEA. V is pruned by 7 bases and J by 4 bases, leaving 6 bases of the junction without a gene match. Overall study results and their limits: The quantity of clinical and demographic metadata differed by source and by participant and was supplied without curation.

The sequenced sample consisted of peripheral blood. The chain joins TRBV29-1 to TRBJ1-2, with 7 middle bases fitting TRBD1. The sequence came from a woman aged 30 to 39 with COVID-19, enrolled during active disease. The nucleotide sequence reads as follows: TGCAGCGCCTGGGACAGCTCCTATGGCTACACCTTC. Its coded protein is CSAWDSSYGYTF.